This T cell receptor (beta chain) was sequenced in a study of blood T cells in healthy people across ages. The V end was cut by 6 bases, the J end by 8 bases, with 20 bases between. The CDR3 loop spans 15 amino acids. A second PCR of roughly 7 to 11 cycles used a sample-barcoded 5' primer and a J-beta primer mix. TCRdb used MiXCR to reprocess the 5' RACE reads, holding one entry per CDR3 protein. The table shows some 290,000 distinct CDR3 sequences, with about 25% occurring only once. What was sequenced was blood. The chain joins TRBV12-3 or TRBV12-4 to TRBJ2-1; tentative D call: TRBD2 (5 bases). This clonotype was sampled from a woman in her 70s in good health. The CDR3 coding sequence is TGTGCCAGCAGGGGTCGGGGAGTTGTTGGGTATGAGCAGTTCTTC. It is translated as CASRGRGVVGYEQFF.